This note documents a single T cell receptor (beta chain) sequence. Its specificity is not known. CDR3 size: 11 residues. The V end was cut by 5 bases, the J end by 7 bases, with 11 bases between. Germline-derived CDR1 and CDR2 are DFQATT and SNEGSKA (reference sequence). The sample originates from a study of shared clonotypes between healthy human individuals. General study findings and limits: Only blood underwent sampling, and tissue repertoires likely differ.

A 200 ng quantity of DNA, 30,000 to 35,000 T cell genomes, went into the sorted-subset replicate PCRs. Profiling relied on immunoSEQ multiplex PCR, and the TCRdb table lists in-frame clones only, not all of them. This table holds under 1,100,000 clones, around 82% found once. The donor population consisted of healthy HIV-negative adults with no recent acute infections or vaccinations. The clonotype originates from a man between 18 and 29 years old in good health. Some clones in this sample may be carry-over from other donors' samples. Sample: memory CD4+ T cells from PBMCs. Subset given: CD45RA-negative fraction. The chain recombines TRBV20-1 with TRBJ1-1, with a tentative D call TRBD1 (6 bases). CDR3 in amino acids: CSACTGFEAFF. The CDR3 DNA reads as TGCAGTGCTTGTACAGGGTTTGAAGCTTTCTTT.